The 24 T cell receptor beta chains listed next were all sequenced from one sample in a study of shared clonotypes between healthy human individuals. Repertoires were generated with immunoSEQ multiplex PCR, while TCRdb's copy carries only in-frame clones and drops some. The data hold 190,000 or so clones, with approximately 70% observed a single time. The sequenced sample was memory CD4+ T cells sorted from blood. Subset given: CD45RA-negative fraction. These receptors originate from a man younger than 45 in good health.

This clone was seen more than once but under ten times. V and J are TRBV6-1 and TRBJ2-2; the D is unclear. CDR1 is MNHNS, CDR2 SASEGT, per germline. V was pared by 1 base and J by 6 bases, with 6 bases between. The CDR3 has 13 amino acids. CDR3 in DNA: TGTGCCAGCAGTGAAGGGGCTGCCGGGGAGCTGTTTTTT. Its translation: CASSEGAAGELFF.

The chain joins TRBV5-1 to TRBJ2-5, with 8 nucleotides matching TRBD1. The V gene end was trimmed by 5 bases and the J gene end by 5 bases; junction bases not matched to a gene: 11. CDR3 length equals 15 residues. CDR1 SGHRS and CDR2 YFSETQ come from the germline V gene. This CDR3 reads CASRLPQGAGETQYF. CDR3 coding DNA: TGCGCCAGCAGACTGCCGCAGGGGGCAGGGGAGACCCAGTACTTC.

This clone came up a few times. This chain links TRBV5-1 with TRBJ1-5; D unclear. This CDR3 contains 14 residues. Trimming left V 3 bases short and J 4 bases short, with 11 bases between. Germline CDR1 is SGHRS and CDR2 is YFSETQ. CDR3 in DNA: TGCGCCAGCAGCTCTGACCCCTCAAATCAGCCCCAGCATTTT. Protein: CASSSDPSNQPQHF.

This chain uses TRBV6-5 with TRBJ1-5, with 10 nucleotides matching TRBD1. Trimming cost V 5 bases and J 7 bases; bases outside gene matches: 5. CDR1 is MNHEY and CDR2 is SVGAGI in the germline V gene. The CDR3 totals 14 residues. The DNA of the CDR3 is TGTGCCAGCAGTCCCCAGGACAGGGGGCAGCCCCAGCATTTT. Translation: CASSPQDRGQPQHF.

The rearrangement joins TRBV29-1 to TRBJ2-5; 7 nucleotides match TRBD1. This CDR3 comprises 12 residues. Per the germline V gene, CDR1 is SQVTM and CDR2 is ANQGSEA. Losses at the gene ends were 5 bases for V and 2 bases for J; bases not matched to a gene: 2. The DNA for the CDR3 is TGCAGCGTTCTGACAGGGCAAGAGACCCAGTACTTC. Translated, it gives CSVLTGQETQYF.

V is TRBV20-1 and J is TRBJ1-1; maybe TRBD1 (5 bases). Looked up from germline, CDR1 is DFQATT and CDR2 is SNEGSKA (reference sequence). This CDR3 is 11 amino acids long. Trimming left V 6 bases short and J 11 bases short, with 16 bases between. CDR3 in amino acids: CSAPPSREAFF. CDR3 bases: TGCAGTGCCCCCCCGAGCAGGGAGGCTTTCTTT.

This clone was detected only a few times. V is TRBV19 and J is TRBJ2-2, with 8 bases identical to TRBD1. From germline, CDR1 is LNHDA and CDR2 SQIVND (reference sequence). This CDR3 is 16 amino acids long. Losses at the gene ends were 7 bases for V and 5 bases for J; bases not matched to a gene: 12. The CDR3 nucleotides read TGTGCCAGTACTGCCCTCGGGACAGGACTTACCGGGGAGCTGTTTTTT. It codes for CASTALGTGLTGELFF.

The chain carries TRBV5-8 and TRBJ2-1; maybe TRBD2 (6 bases). Germline V gives CDR1 SGHTS, CDR2 YDEGEE. CDR3 length: 13 amino acids. The V and J ends lost 0 bases and 11 bases respectively, with 12 bases between them. The CDR3 spells CASSLAGAVKQFF. DNA of the CDR3: TGTGCCAGCAGCTTGGCGGGAGCCGTTAAGCAGTTCTTC.

The chain joins TRBV29-1 to TRBJ2-1, with TRBD2 matching 12 bases. The germline V gene encodes CDR1 SQVTM and CDR2 ANQGSEA. After removal of 1 base from V and 9 bases from J, the junction contained 10 bases not matched to a gene. This CDR3 region has 16 residues. The CDR3 sequence is CSVEAGGLAGWSEQFF. The CDR3 bases are TGCAGCGTTGAAGCCGGCGGACTAGCGGGATGGAGTGAGCAGTTCTTC.

In nucleotides, the CDR3 is TGTGCCAGCAGCTTTTTCGGGGTGGATCGAGAGACCCAGTACTTC. Its protein is CASSFFGVDRETQYF. This rearrangement joins TRBV5-6 to TRBJ2-5; the D gene is possibly TRBD2 (5 bases). This CDR3 contains 15 residues. Germline CDR1 is SGHDT and CDR2 is YYEEEE. V dropped 2 bases and J dropped 4 bases, with 15 bases sitting between them.

In this sample, this clone is large. The chain has TRBV7-2 and TRBJ2-1; the match to TRBD2 covers 7 bases. The CDR3 is 14 amino acids. Germline CDR1 reads SGHTA; CDR2 reads FQGNSA. The J segment lost 7 bases and the V segment lost 0 bases, leaving 3 bases of the junction unmatched. The CDR3 protein is CASSLAAGANEQFF. The CDR3 DNA follows: TGTGCCAGCAGCTTAGCGGCGGGAGCTAATGAGCAGTTCTTC.

The J gene is TRBJ2-7, the V gene TRBV27, with TRBD2 as a possible D gene (5 bases). The CDR3 has 15 residues. Trimming shortened V by 5 bases and J by 4 bases, and 18 bases separated the two germline ends. The V gene's germline CDR1 is MNHEY and CDR2 SMNVEV (reference sequence). The CDR3 DNA sequence: TGTGCCAGCAGTCTAGGTACAGCGGACTGGTACGAGCAGTACTTC. It yields the protein CASSLGTADWYEQYF.

This clone is a singleton in its sample. This sequence joins TRBV10-3 and TRBJ2-5; the match to TRBD2 covers 9 bases. From germline, CDR1 is ENHRY and CDR2 SYGVKD. The V segment lost 2 bases and the J segment 1 base; nucleotides outside the gene matches: 2. CDR3 length equals 15 residues. DNA for the CDR3: TGTGCCATCAGTGAGCCGCGGGAGGGCCAAGAGACCCAGTACTTC. Translated, it gives CAISEPREGQETQYF.

The CDR3 loop is CASSSHPGANGGNTIYF. CDR3 nucleotide sequence: TGTGCCAGCAGTTCTCACCCAGGGGCCAATGGAGGAAACACCATATATTTT. This chain joins TRBV5-4 and TRBJ1-3, with D maybe TRBD1 (6 bases). The CDR3 is 17 amino acids. The V gene lost 5 bases and the J gene lost 4 bases, with 22 bases spanning the gap. CDR1 is SGHNT and CDR2 is YYREEE in the germline V gene (reference sequence).

The rearrangement links TRBV5-4 to TRBJ2-2, with 13 bases aligning to TRBD2. Germline values: CDR1 SGHNT, CDR2 YYREEE (reference sequence). The CDR3 loop spans 17 amino acids. The junction had 4 bases not matched to a gene; V was cut back by 3 bases and J by 2 bases. CDR3 sequence: CASSWGLAGTNTGELFF. DNA of the CDR3: TGTGCCAGCAGCTGGGGACTAGCGGGGACAAACACCGGGGAGCTGTTTTTT. The entire variable domain, with the rest obtained from reference TRBV5-4 and TRBJ2-2, is as follows: ETGVTQSPTHLIKTRGQQVTLRCSSQSGHNTVSWYQQALGQGPQFIFQYYREEENGRGNFPPRFSGLQFPNYSSELNVNALELDDSALYLCASSWGLAGTNTGELFFGEGSRLTVL.

The chain uses TRBV7-8 and TRBJ2-7; D gene unclear. Germline-derived CDR1 and CDR2 are SGHVS and FQNEAQ. V was shortened by 5 bases and J by 4 bases, with 15 bases between the two germline ends. This CDR3 is built from 14 residues. CDR3 region: CASSPSETRYEQYF. In DNA, the CDR3 is TGTGCCAGCAGCCCCTCAGAGACGCGGTACGAGCAGTACTTC.

This chain connects TRBV11-1 to TRBJ2-5, with D uncertain. Trimming pared 4 bases from V and 4 bases from J, leaving 10 bases between. The germline V gene has CDR1 SGHAT and CDR2 FQDESV (reference sequence). The CDR3 has 13 amino acids. For the CDR3, the DNA is TGTGCCAGCAGCTCCCTAGGCACAGAGACCCAGTACTTC. Translated, it gives CASSSLGTETQYF.

This clone is a singleton in its sample. The chain carries TRBV7-6 and TRBJ1-4; D may be TRBD1 (5 bases). Germline V lookup: CDR1 SGHVS, CDR2 FNYEAQ. The CDR3 is made up of 15 amino acids. V gave up 3 bases and J gave up 6 bases, with 14 bases separating them. The CDR3, as DNA: TGTGCCAGCAGCTTGCAGGGCCGCTCAGATGAAAAACTGTTTTTT. Encoded protein: CASSLQGRSDEKLFF.

This clone has just a few counts. The V and J genes are TRBV2 and TRBJ2-1; 13 nucleotides align to TRBD2. From germline, CDR1 is SNHLY and CDR2 FYNNEI. Trimming took 6 bases from V and 6 from J; bases not matched to a gene: 2. The CDR3 covers 14 residues. For the CDR3, the DNA is TGTGCCAGCAGGGGACTAGCGGGACCCAATGAGCAGTTCTTC. Encoded protein: CASRGLAGPNEQFF.

The chain recombines TRBV4-3 with TRBJ2-1, with D perhaps given as TRBD1 or TRBD2 (6 bases each). Trimming took off 0 bases at V and 12 bases at J, with 12 bases between the two ends. The CDR3 is 13 residues long. Germline V lookup: CDR1 LGHNA, CDR2 YSLEER. Here the CDR3 DNA reads TGCGCCAGCAGCCAAGATCCCAGGGGAGGGCAGTTCTTC. This sequence encodes CASSQDPRGGQFF.

This clone was picked up many times. The chain joins TRBV10-3 to TRBJ2-7; no reliable D call. This CDR3 region has 12 residues. Germline CDR1 reads ENHRY; CDR2 reads SYGVKD. Trimming shortened V by 0 bases and J by 6 bases, and 6 bases separated the two germline ends. This CDR3 reads CAISESKGEQYF. CDR3 sequence (DNA): TGTGCCATCAGTGAGTCGAAGGGCGAGCAGTACTTC.

The CDR3 sequence: CASGFGGLGNEQFF. CDR3 in DNA: TGTGCCAGCGGGTTCGGGGGGCTAGGGAATGAGCAGTTCTTC. The rearrangement joins TRBV6-1 to TRBJ2-1; a weak D match, TRBD2 (7 bases). The CDR3 totals 14 residues. From germline, CDR1 is MNHNS and CDR2 SASEGT. Trimming cost V 8 bases and J 7 bases, with 18 bases left between them.

This clone was observed a few times. The rearrangement links TRBV10-2 to TRBJ2-7, with D hard to call. The germline V gene has CDR1 WSHSY and CDR2 SAAADI. The length of the CDR3 is 12 residues. Trimming shortened V by 6 bases and J by 4 bases, and 10 bases separated the two germline ends. The CDR3 DNA reads as TGCGCCAGCAGCGCCCCGTATTACGAGCAGTACTTC. It yields the protein CASSAPYYEQYF.

The chain couples TRBV5-1 to TRBJ1-1; maybe TRBD1 (5 bases). The CDR3 is 13 amino acids. Trimming removed 5 bases from V and 3 bases from J, with 11 bases in between. Germline V gene sequence: CDR1 SGHRS, CDR2 YFSETQ. The CDR3 is CASSWTRDTEAFF. The CDR3 nucleotides are TGCGCCAGCAGTTGGACACGAGACACTGAAGCTTTCTTT.